The present entry profiles one T cell receptor beta chain with its context. This entry belongs to a study of blood T cell repertoires in COVID-19. Overall study context: T cells, B-cell-depleted T cells, or PBMCs provided the cDNA or gDNA that served as material.

Germline V CDR1 and CDR2: MNHEY, SVGAGI. This CDR3 is built from 15 residues. Trimming shortened V by 6 bases and J by 0 bases, and 12 bases separated the two germline ends. Seattle-derived patients entered the study during active infection and were followed longitudinally. Original methodology: How many nucleated cells were present was estimated from reference gene primer amplification. Clones were read by immunoSEQ multiplex PCR, and TCRdb kept only the in-frame ones, dropping some. For V, J and clone size, that table is used; D and trimming come from the DNA. The sample has 150,000 to 200,000 clones; 80% to 90% are singletons.

The specimen was peripheral blood. The origin of this receptor is a woman aged 80 or older with COVID-19, enrolled during active disease. The rearrangement uses TRBV6-5 and TRBJ1-5, with D perhaps matching TRBD1 (6 bases). The CDR3 sequence: CASSAQGFSNQPQHF. The CDR3 coding sequence is TGTGCCAGCAGCGCTCAGGGGTTTAGCAATCAGCCCCAGCATTTT.